A selection of T cell receptor beta chains follows, all from one sample in a study of blood T cell repertoires in COVID-19. Assay used: immunoSEQ multiplex PCR; TCRdb lists only in-frame clones, some missing. The repertoire holds 250,000 to 300,000 clones, with 65% to 90% as singletons. The sequenced material came from peripheral blood. All receptors come from a young man with active or convalescent COVID-19. The CDR3 runs from the conserved cysteine through the conserved F or W. A D gene is named only where the DNA matches it firmly. The size entry is marked missing in some rows and otherwise reads once, few, many or a size class.

>TRBV4-2|TRBJ1-1|TRBD1|15|-
TGTGCCAGCAGCCAAGTTCGAGGGACAGGGGTTGAAGCTTTCTTT
CASSQVRGTGVEAFF
>TRBV29-1|TRBJ1-2|TRBD1|13|-
TGCAGCGTTGCCACAGGGGGCGCGGGTGGCTACACCTTC
CSVATGGAGGYTF
>TRBV9|TRBJ2-7|TRBD2|14|few
TGTGCCAGCAGCGTTAGCGGGGGGGCCCACGAGCAGTACTTC
CASSVSGGAHEQYF
>TRBV6-5|TRBJ1-5|TRBD1|14|-
TGTGCCAGCAGAGAGGACAGGGGTAATCAGCCCCAGCATTTT
CASREDRGNQPQHF
>TRBV2|TRBJ2-1|-|16|-
TGTGCCAGCAGTGACGTCGACACGAGCTCCTACAATGAGCAGTTCTTC
CASSDVDTSSYNEQFF
>TRBV3-1/TRBV3-2|TRBJ1-3|TRBD1|16|-
TGTGCCAGCAGCCCTATGGGGACAGCGCCTGGAAACACCATATATTTT
CASSPMGTAPGNTIYF
>TRBV6-2/TRBV6-3|TRBJ2-1|-|12|-
TGTGCCAGCAGTTATCTCCGGGGGGAGCAGTTCTTC
CASSYLRGEQFF
>TRBV29-1|TRBJ2-1|-|11|-
TGCAGCGTTCGCGTTTACAATGAGCAGTTCTTC
CSVRVYNEQFF
>TRBV6-5|TRBJ1-6|TRBD1|14|once
TGTGCCAGCAGATGGGACAGGAATAATTCACCCCTCCACTTT
CASRWDRNNSPLHF
>TRBV20-1|TRBJ2-5|-|11|-
TGCAGTGCTAGACCAGGAGAGACCCAGTACTTC
CSARPGETQYF
>TRBV5-1|TRBJ1-4|-|14|-
TGCGCCAGCAGCTTTTCACCGGGGAATGAAAAACTGTTTTTT
CASSFSPGNEKLFF
>TRBV5-1|TRBJ1-2|TRBD1|14|-
TGCGCCAGCAGCCCCTCGGGACAGGGATGGGGCTACACCTTC
CASSPSGQGWGYTF